This entry concerns a single T cell receptor beta chain. The antigen is unknown. The data stem from a study of identical twins. Study-level findings and limits: Abundant beta clonotypes from cord blood bore fewer insertions; memory repertoires lacked this pattern.

Addition of a universal primer site occurred through template switching, and cDNA carried unique molecular identifiers. One entry per CDR3 protein, called by TCRdb with MiXCR from the 5' RACE reads. Among about 660,000 distinct CDR3 sequences, 8.6% were seen once, and the ten largest hold 0.75% to 1%. In germline, CDR1 is LGHNA, CDR2 YSLEER. The CDR3 extends over 14 amino acids. V lost 3 bases, J lost 6 bases, and 11 bases lay in between. A further study also used this sample, focusing on yellow fever vaccine responses in identical twins.

V gene TRBV4-3 combines with J gene TRBJ2-2; D unresolved. Sequencing was performed on PBMCs. The origin of this receptor is a woman aged 18 to 35 in good health. CDR3 in DNA: TGCGCCAGCAGCCATCAAATTCTGGCCGGGGAGCTGTTTTTT. Residues: CASSHQILAGELFF.